These T cell receptor beta chains were read from a single sample in a study of metastatic and nonmetastatic thyroid tumors. TCRdb reprocessed the PCR reads using MiXCR. The sample lists approximately 70,000 clones, approximately 4% occurring once. Sequenced sample: blood. The source of these receptors is a female donor with papillary thyroid cancer or a benign thyroid nodule (not recorded which). Some clones in this sample may be carry-over from other donors' samples. The CDR3 runs from the conserved cysteine through the conserved F or W. A D gene is named only where the DNA matches it firmly. Rows may omit the clone size; those that give it use once, few, many or a size class.

V: TRBV20-1; D: -; J: TRBJ2-7; size: many; CDR3: CSARAGGDLGEQYF; DNA: TGCAGTGCTAGAGCGGGCGGAGATCTCGGCGAGCAGTACTTC
V: TRBV7-9; D: -; J: TRBJ2-1; size: many; CDR3: CASSFYNEQFF; DNA: TGTGCCAGCAGCTTTTACAATGAGCAGTTCTTC
V: TRBV6-1; D: TRBD1; J: TRBJ1-5; size: many; CDR3: CASSEGQMGNQPQHF; DNA: TGTGCCAGCAGTGAGGGACAGATGGGCAATCAGCCCCAGCATTTT
V: TRBV6-1; D: -; J: TRBJ2-7; size: -; CDR3: CASSPRSRGEQYF; DNA: TGTGCCAGCAGTCCCCGGTCCAGGGGCGAGCAGTACTTC
V: TRBV3-1; D: -; J: TRBJ2-1; size: many; CDR3: CASSQGRPRSEQFF; DNA: TGTGCCAGCAGCCAAGGGAGGCCGCGGAGTGAGCAGTTCTTC
V: TRBV28; D: TRBD1; J: TRBJ2-4; size: many; CDR3: CASSTRGTLAKNIQYF; DNA: TGTGCCAGCAGTACCAGGGGGACCCTAGCCAAAAACATTCAGTACTTC
V: TRBV7-9; D: TRBD2; J: TRBJ2-1; size: few; CDR3: CASSPLAGNSSYNEQFF; DNA: TGTGCCAGCAGCCCCCTAGCGGGGAATAGCTCCTACAATGAGCAGTTCTTC
V: TRBV30; D: -; J: TRBJ1-4; size: -; CDR3: CAWSVSRFSKLFF; DNA: TGTGCCTGGAGTGTATCACGGTTTTCAAAACTGTTCTTT
V: TRBV6-1; D: -; J: TRBJ1-2; size: many; CDR3: CASSDAGDYGYTF; DNA: TGTGCCAGCAGTGACGCCGGGGACTATGGCTACACCTTC
V: TRBV28; D: TRBD1; J: TRBJ1-1; size: many; CDR3: CASSPQTGGLNTEAFF; DNA: TGTGCCAGCAGTCCTCAGACAGGGGGCTTGAACACTGAAGCTTTCTTT
V: TRBV11-2; D: -; J: TRBJ2-5; size: many; CDR3: CAATRGETQYF; DNA: TGTGCCGCCACTAGGGGCGAGACCCAGTACTTC
V: TRBV27; D: -; J: TRBJ2-7; size: -; CDR3: CASNSKTIKDEQYF; DNA: TGTGCCAGCAACTCTAAGACTATTAAAGACGAGCAGTACTTC
V: TRBV28; D: -; J: TRBJ1-5; size: few; CDR3: CASIEFRVRNQPQHF; DNA: TGTGCCAGCATTGAGTTTAGGGTCCGCAATCAGCCCCAGCATTTT
V: TRBV19; D: TRBD2; J: TRBJ2-3; size: many; CDR3: CASSSRTSATDTQYF; DNA: TGTGCCAGTAGTTCCCGGACTAGCGCCACAGATACGCAGTATTTT
V: TRBV18; D: -; J: TRBJ2-1; size: -; CDR3: CASSDQGNEQFF; DNA: TGTGCCAGCTCAGACCAGGGTAATGAGCAGTTCTTC
V: TRBV24-1; D: -; J: TRBJ2-5; size: many; CDR3: CATSDPAWQETQYF; DNA: TGTGCCACCAGTGATCCAGCGTGGCAAGAGACCCAGTACTTC
V: TRBV2; D: TRBD2; J: TRBJ2-7; size: many; CDR3: CASRTGTSGSEQYF; DNA: TGTGCCAGCAGAACCGGGACTAGCGGGAGCGAGCAGTACTTC
V: TRBV7-9; D: -; J: TRBJ2-7; size: many; CDR3: CASSLGGYEYEQYF; DNA: TGTGCCAGCAGCCTCGGCGGGTACGAGTACGAGCAGTACTTC
V: TRBV20-1; D: -; J: TRBJ1-1; size: many; CDR3: CSATRGAGTNTEAFF; DNA: TGCAGTGCAACTCGAGGGGCAGGGACAAACACTGAAGCTTTCTTT
V: TRBV28; D: TRBD2; J: TRBJ2-1; size: many; CDR3: CASRGTSGIRSYNEQFF; DNA: TGTGCCAGCAGGGGGACTAGCGGAATACGCTCCTACAATGAGCAGTTCTTC
V: TRBV6-1; D: TRBD1; J: TRBJ2-7; size: -; CDR3: CASRGTGGTYEQYF; DNA: TGTGCCAGCAGGGGTACAGGGGGTACCTACGAGCAGTACTTC
V: TRBV5-5; D: TRBD1; J: TRBJ2-7; size: many; CDR3: CASSLAAGGNEQYF; DNA: TGTGCCAGCAGCTTGGCGGCAGGGGGTAACGAGCAGTACTTC
V: TRBV6-2/TRBV6-3; D: -; J: TRBJ1-2; size: few; CDR3: CASEVRGHNYGYTF; DNA: TGTGCCAGCGAGGTCCGGGGACATAACTATGGCTACACCTTC
V: TRBV20-1; D: -; J: TRBJ2-7; size: few; CDR3: CSAVRGGYEQYF; DNA: TGCAGTGCTGTTAGGGGAGGCTACGAGCAGTACTTC
V: TRBV30; D: -; J: TRBJ2-2; size: many; CDR3: CAWRRIGELFF; DNA: TGTGCCTGGAGGAGGATCGGGGAGCTGTTTTTT
V: TRBV19; D: -; J: TRBJ2-5; size: many; CDR3: CASSTVSRKRQETQYF; DNA: TGTGCCAGTAGTACGGTGTCACGGAAGAGACAAGAGACCCAGTACTTC
V: TRBV7-9; D: -; J: TRBJ1-3; size: many; CDR3: CASSLYRDSGNTIYF; DNA: TGTGCCAGCAGCTTGTACAGGGACTCTGGAAACACCATATATTTT
V: TRBV6-1; D: -; J: TRBJ2-1; size: many; CDR3: CASSALEWGYNEQFF; DNA: TGTGCCAGCAGTGCCTTAGAGTGGGGCTACAATGAGCAGTTCTTC
V: TRBV14; D: TRBD2; J: TRBJ2-3; size: many; CDR3: CASSQDRLAGGVDTQYF; DNA: TGTGCCAGCAGCCAAGATCGGCTAGCGGGAGGAGTAGATACGCAGTATTTT
V: TRBV19; D: TRBD2; J: TRBJ2-5; size: many; CDR3: CASSPGFSGRVQETQYF; DNA: TGTGCCAGTAGTCCCGGATTTAGCGGGAGGGTCCAAGAGACCCAGTACTTC
V: TRBV3-1; D: -; J: TRBJ2-1; size: many; CDR3: CASSTHGGNNEQFF; DNA: TGTGCCAGCAGCACGCACGGGGGTAACAATGAGCAGTTCTTC
V: TRBV6-1; D: -; J: TRBJ1-4; size: many; CDR3: CASSKQGTNEKLFF; DNA: TGTGCCAGCAGCAAACAGGGTACTAATGAAAAACTGTTTTTT
V: TRBV2; D: -; J: TRBJ2-7; size: many; CDR3: CASSDPGQGIHEQYF; DNA: TGTGCCAGCAGTGATCCTGGCCAGGGGATCCACGAGCAGTACTTC
V: TRBV7-2; D: -; J: TRBJ2-7; size: many; CDR3: CASSSPFPIEQYF; DNA: TGTGCCAGCAGCTCTCCCTTTCCGATCGAGCAGTACTTC
V: TRBV7-2; D: TRBD1; J: TRBJ1-1; size: many; CDR3: CASRRHFRGLMNTEAFF; DNA: TGTGCCAGCAGACGCCATTTCAGGGGGCTGATGAACACTGAAGCTTTCTTT
V: TRBV6-2/TRBV6-3; D: TRBD1; J: TRBJ2-7; size: few; CDR3: CASINTGDYEQYF; DNA: TGTGCCAGCATCAACACAGGGGACTACGAGCAGTACTTC
V: TRBV2; D: -; J: TRBJ1-1; size: few; CDR3: CASSGGAGGEAFF; DNA: TGTGCCAGCAGTGGGGGGGCGGGAGGTGAAGCTTTCTTT